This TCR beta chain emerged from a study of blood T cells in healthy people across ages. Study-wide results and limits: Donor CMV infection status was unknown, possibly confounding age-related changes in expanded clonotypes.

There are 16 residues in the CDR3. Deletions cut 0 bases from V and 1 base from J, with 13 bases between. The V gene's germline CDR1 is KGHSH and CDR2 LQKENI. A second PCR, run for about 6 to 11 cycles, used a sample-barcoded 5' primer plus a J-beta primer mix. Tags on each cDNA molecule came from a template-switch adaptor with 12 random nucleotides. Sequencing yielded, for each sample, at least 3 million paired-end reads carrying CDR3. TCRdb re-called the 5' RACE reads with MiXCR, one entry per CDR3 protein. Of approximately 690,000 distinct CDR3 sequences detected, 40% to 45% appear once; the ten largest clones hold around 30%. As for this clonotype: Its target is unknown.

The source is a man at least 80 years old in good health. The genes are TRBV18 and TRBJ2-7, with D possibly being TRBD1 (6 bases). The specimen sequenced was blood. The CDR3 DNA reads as TGTGCCAGCTCACCACCGAACAGGGTCCTTTCCTACGAGCAGTACTTC. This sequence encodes CASSPPNRVLSYEQYF.